This T cell receptor beta chain came from a study of T-cell memory formation after mild COVID-19. Study in general: Each donor largely had its own TCR clusters.

Study-level findings and limits: Contracting clones, day 15 to 85, had balanced CD4/CD8, and later expanders favored CD4+.

The CDR3 length is 15 residues. V was cut by 5 bases and J by 5 bases, with 20 bases left in between. CDR1 is DFQATT, CDR2 SNEGSKA, per germline (reference sequence). This clonotype was seen a handful of times. Its antigen is currently unknown. TCRdb re-derived calls from the 5' RACE reads in MiXCR, one entry per CDR3 protein. The repertoire has roughly 340,000 distinct CDR3 sequences, less than 20% of them found once; the top ten carry 20% to 25%. The receptor was isolated from a man between 18 and 29 years old who had mild COVID-19 (a few samples of this study predate the infection). Cell type and time point are not known. This chain uses TRBV20-1 with TRBJ2-3; possibly TRBD2 for D (6 bases). Sequencing input: PBMCs or a T cell subset sorted from them (not recorded which). CDR3 DNA sequence: TGCAGTGCTCCCGCCTGGCCTGGGCGGGGAGATACGCAGTATTTT. This encodes CSAPAWPGRGDTQYF.